This TCR beta chain was found in a study of cytomegalovirus exposure and HLA in healthy donors. Donors came from a validation cohort of over a hundred subjects, distinct from the first 666-subject cohort. Study results and limitations: TCR clusters originating in the first cohort tended to co-occur in the approximately 120 validation repertoires, according to a later analysis. Reports described diagnosis of cytomegalovirus status by the classifier as highly specific and sensitive.

Profiled with immunoSEQ multiplex PCR; TCRdb holds only in-frame clones, not every one. The sample has 150,000 to 200,000 clones; around 89% are singletons. Germline CDR1 reads SGHTS; CDR2 reads YDEGEE. The J segment lost 2 bases and the V segment lost 0 bases, leaving 10 bases of the junction unmatched. The CDR3 is 17 amino acids. Of note for this clone: Antigen specificity is unknown.

The chain joins TRBV5-8 to TRBJ2-5, with TRBD1 matching over 7 bases. The sequencing input was PBMCs. The clonotype comes from a man aged 18 to 30 in good health and CMV-seronegative. The chain's CDR3 is CASSLAVGTDSQETQYF. The CDR3 region has the DNA TGTGCCAGCAGCTTGGCCGTCGGGACAGACTCTCAAGAGACCCAGTACTTC.